Following are 23 T cell receptor beta chains from one sample sequenced in a study of tumor-infiltrating lymphocytes in oesophageal squamous cell carcinoma (dated by TCRdb to the mid-2010s). The library relied on PCR. The sequencer was an Illumina HiSeq 2000. TCRdb reworked the public reads: Q25 trimming with fastp, MiXCR clone assembly, productive beta chains retained. A single entry per CDR3 protein holds the most common genes and DNA from its merged rows. Recorded for this sample are about 10,000 distinct CDR3 sequences; about 60% of them occurred a single time. The leading ten clones occupy more than 20% of the sample. The specimen sequenced was esophageal tumor tissue. These receptors were obtained from a female donor with esophageal squamous cell carcinoma.

This clonotype was seen a handful of times. This sequence joins TRBV7-2 and TRBJ2-1; D might be TRBD2 (6 bases). V lost 0 bases, J lost 7 bases, and 10 bases lay in between. The CDR3 has 14 residues. CDR1 and CDR2 from the germline V gene are SGHTA and FQGNSA. Here the CDR3 reads CASSLATSINEQFF. The CDR3 DNA is TGTGCCAGCAGCTTAGCCACTAGCATAAATGAGCAGTTCTTC.

This chain joins TRBV10-3 and TRBJ2-6; TRBD1 agrees at 7 bases. There are 18 residues in the CDR3. From germline, CDR1 is ENHRY and CDR2 SYGVKD. The V and J ends lost 9 bases and 0 bases, in that order; junction bases with no gene match: 14. The CDR3 reads CAIAIGGQSTSGANVLTF. As DNA, the CDR3 is TGTGCCATAGCCATTGGGGGACAGTCAACCTCTGGGGCCAACGTCCTGACTTTC.

The V gene is TRBV4-1, the J gene TRBJ1-2; D is perhaps TRBD1 (5 bases). There are 15 residues in the CDR3. Germline V gene sequence: CDR1 MGHRA, CDR2 YSYEKL. V dropped 3 bases and J dropped 2 bases, with 13 bases sitting between them. The DNA of the CDR3 is TGCGCCAGCAGCCAGAGGGACTCTCAAAACTATGGCTACACCTTC. It codes for CASSQRDSQNYGYTF.

This clonotype is classed as medium-sized. The chain is built from TRBV11-2 and TRBJ2-3; the D is unclear. This CDR3 spans 12 amino acids. The germline CDR1 and CDR2 sequences are SGHAT and FQNNGV. Between the trimmed V and J ends, which lost 4 bases and 3 bases, there was a span of 5 bases. This CDR3 is CASSSVTDTQYF. CDR3 DNA sequence: TGTGCCAGCAGCTCAGTTACAGATACGCAGTATTTT.

The V and J genes are TRBV7-2 and TRBJ2-5; TRBD2 matches at 10 bases. The J call may be in error: the DNA end matches TRBJ2-7 better. Germline V gives CDR1 SGHTA, CDR2 FQGNSA. There are 15 residues in the CDR3. The CDR3 DNA is TGTGCCAGCAGCTTAGCTAGCGGGGGGACCTACGAGCAGTACTTC. It encodes CASSLASGGTYEQYF.

This clonotype was seen only a few times. This rearrangement joins TRBV7-2 to TRBJ2-4; D is possibly TRBD1 or TRBD2 (5 bases each). Trimming shortened V by 2 bases and J by 2 bases, and 13 bases separated the two germline ends. This CDR3 has 16 residues. The germline V gene has CDR1 SGHTA and CDR2 FQGNSA. The DNA for the CDR3 is TGTGCCAGCAGCTTAACGGGGCAAAGCACCAAAAACATTCAGTACTTC. It codes for CASSLTGQSTKNIQYF.

This clonotype was picked up many times. Since a much larger clone is just one base distant, this may be a read error. J is TRBJ2-7 and V is TRBV5-5; D is perhaps TRBD2 (5 bases). CDR3 length: 16 amino acids. Germline values: CDR1 SGHKS, CDR2 YYEKEE (reference sequence). The V gene lost 0 bases and the J gene lost 7 bases, with 20 bases spanning the gap. CDR3 sequence reads: CASSLALTGLHNEQYF. CDR3 bases: TGTGCCAGCAGCTTGGCCCTTACGGGGTTACACAATGAGCAGTACTTC.

The chain has TRBV6-8 and TRBJ2-1, with TRBD1 matching over 8 bases. The J call may be mistaken, given a closer DNA end match to TRBJ2-7. Per the germline V gene, CDR1 is MNHGY and CDR2 is SAAAGT. The CDR3 has 16 residues. The CDR3 DNA reads as TGTGCCAGCAGACTAAAGGGGACAGGACCTTTTTACGAGCAGTACTTC. The encoded protein is CASRLKGTGPFYEQYF.

CDR3 amino acids: CATWDRVETQYF. The DNA of the CDR3 is TGTGCCACTTGGGACAGGGTGGAGACCCAGTACTTC. J is TRBJ2-5 and V is TRBV6-1; 9 bases align to TRBD1. The CDR3 loop spans 12 amino acids. V was pared by 10 bases and J by 5 bases, with 5 bases of the junction left unmatched. Germline values: CDR1 MNHNS, CDR2 SASEGT.

This clonotype occurred many times. The conserved final phenylalanine or tryptophan is absent from the CDR3, which likely points to a read error. No DNA is shown, since the ends of the CDR3 on it are uncertain; the CDR3 is the one TCRdb lists. The chain recombines TRBV11-2 with TRBJ2-6. The CDR3 region is 9 residues in length, termini included. Germline V gives CDR1 SGHAT, CDR2 FQNNGV. The CDR3 is CASSLVRTS.

This clonotype was seen more than once but under ten times. This chain uses TRBV4-1 with TRBJ1-4, with no clear D. Trimming stripped 4 bases from V and 3 bases from J, with 9 bases between. Germline CDR1 and CDR2: MGHRA and YSYEKL. This CDR3 spans 14 amino acids. The CDR3 bases are TGCGCCAGCAGCCTAAGGATCTCTAATGAAAAACTGTTTTTT. Its translation is CASSLRISNEKLFF.

Sample share makes this clonotype large. V is TRBV7-9 and J is TRBJ1-4, with 7 nucleotides matching TRBD1. Germline V gene data show CDR1 as SEHNR and CDR2 as FQNEAQ (reference sequence). V lost 0 bases to trimming and J lost 4 bases; unmatched junction nucleotides: 2. This CDR3 has 15 residues. The DNA of the CDR3 is TGTGCCAGCAGCTTAGCGCAGGGGGGTAATGAAAAACTGTTTTTT. This gives the protein CASSLAQGGNEKLFF.

This clonotype was seen at least ten times. A read error may explain this, as a much larger clone is one base away. This CDR3 is CATSVGGQARNEQYF. CDR3 nucleotide sequence: TGTGCCACCAGTGTGGGGGGACAGGCCCGCAATGAGCAGTACTTC. V usage is TRBV24-1 and J usage is TRBJ2-7; 8 bases fit TRBD1. CDR1 is KGHDR and CDR2 is SFDVKD in the germline V gene. The CDR3 contains 15 residues. V lost 5 bases, J lost 7 bases, and 12 bases stayed unmatched.

V is TRBV28 and J is TRBJ2-5; 7 positions agree with TRBD2. Germline CDR1 and CDR2: MDHEN and SYDVKM. This CDR3 has 12 amino acids. V shed 10 bases and J 11 bases; nucleotides not matched to a gene: 13. CDR3 nucleotides: TGTGCCATCGGATACGGGGGGAGGGAGCAGTACTTC. It translates to CAIGYGGREQYF. The whole variable domain, remainder taken from reference TRBV28 and TRBJ2-5, is DVKVTQSSRYLVKRTGEKVFLECVQDMDHENMFWYRQDPGLGLRLIYFSYDVKMKEKGDIPEGYSVSREKKERFSLILESASTNQTSMYLCAIGYGGREQYFGPGTRLLVL.

The chain recombines TRBV7-8 with TRBJ2-1; possibly TRBD2 for D (6 bases). The germline V gene encodes CDR1 SGHVS and CDR2 FQNEAQ. The CDR3 runs 14 residues. Trimming took 6 bases from V and 5 from J, leaving 14 bases between them. The CDR3 DNA sequence: TGTGCCAGCAGACTTACGGGAGCGGACAATGAGCAGTTCTTC. Amino acid sequence: CASRLTGADNEQFF.

The chain has TRBV7-6 and TRBJ1-5; D gene uncertain. V was pared by 2 bases and J by 4 bases, with 12 bases between. The germline gives CDR1 SGHVS, CDR2 FNYEAQ. The CDR3 runs to 15 residues. The CDR3 region has the DNA TGTGCCAGCAGCTTACAGTCAGGCGTTAATCAGCCCCAGCATTTT. It is translated as CASSLQSGVNQPQHF.

V usage is TRBV7-9 and J usage is TRBJ2-5, with 9 bases lining up with TRBD1. Looked up from germline, CDR1 is SEHNR and CDR2 is FQNEAQ (reference sequence). With V trimmed by 5 bases and J by 4 bases, 2 bases remained unmatched. The CDR3 loop spans 13 amino acids. CDR3 loop: CASSMDRGETQYF. For the CDR3, the DNA is TGTGCCAGCAGCATGGACAGGGGAGAGACCCAGTACTTC.

Relative to its sample, this clonotype is medium-sized. This chain connects TRBV28 to TRBJ2-3; 9 nucleotides align to TRBD2. The CDR3 totals 17 residues. V lost 0 bases to trimming and J lost 1 base; unmatched junction nucleotides: 5. Germline V gene data show CDR1 as MDHEN and CDR2 as SYDVKM. Here the CDR3 DNA reads TGTGCCAGCAGTTTATGGGCTAGCGGGGATGGCACAGATACGCAGTATTTT. Translating it yields CASSLWASGDGTDTQYF.

This clonotype was detected only a few times. The rearrangement uses TRBV7-2 and TRBJ2-7; maybe TRBD2 (5 bases). The CDR3 sequence is 16 residues long. The V gene lost 4 bases and the J gene lost 4 bases, with 20 bases spanning the gap. Germline V gene lookup returns CDR1 SGHTA and CDR2 FQGNSA. This chain's CDR3 is CASSSPLGRVRYEQYF. The CDR3 DNA sequence: TGTGCCAGCAGCTCCCCCCTAGGGCGGGTCCGGTACGAGCAGTACTTC.

CDR3 DNA sequence: TGTGCCAGCAGCCCCCAGAACACCGGGGAGCTGTTTTTT. Residues: CASSPQNTGELFF. The chain combines TRBV7-2 with TRBJ2-2; no reliable D call. The CDR3 spans 13 residues. The ends were cut back, 5 bases at V and 1 base at J, with 5 bases in the middle. Germline V gene data show CDR1 as SGHTA and CDR2 as FQGNSA.

In this sample, this clonotype is medium-sized (0.01 to 0.1%). V and J are TRBV6-1 and TRBJ1-1; D is undetermined. Trimming shortened V by 5 bases and J by 1 base, and 11 bases separated the two germline ends. Germline assignment: CDR1 MNHNS and CDR2 SASEGT. This CDR3 is 14 amino acids long. The CDR3 region is CASSSLSWNTEAFF. The DNA for the CDR3 is TGTGCCAGCAGTTCTTTAAGCTGGAACACTGAAGCTTTCTTT.

For the CDR3, the DNA is TGTGCCAGCAGCTGGACAGGGTACGAGCAGTACTTC. Translating it yields CASSWTGYEQYF. This chain links TRBV28 with TRBJ2-7; 8 nucleotides line up with TRBD1. CDR1 is MDHEN, CDR2 SYDVKM, per germline. J was trimmed by 4 bases and V by 6 bases; bases with no gene match: 2. The CDR3 runs 12 residues.

The rearrangement joins TRBV6-6 to TRBJ2-5; 8 bases match TRBD1. The J call is in doubt because the DNA end fits TRBJ2-7 better. The CDR3 is made up of 16 amino acids. Germline values: CDR1 MNHNY, CDR2 SVGAGI (reference sequence). The CDR3 loop is CASSYGPGGERYEQYF. The CDR3 coding sequence is TGTGCCAGCAGTTACGGTCCAGGGGGCGAAAGGTACGAGCAGTACTTC.